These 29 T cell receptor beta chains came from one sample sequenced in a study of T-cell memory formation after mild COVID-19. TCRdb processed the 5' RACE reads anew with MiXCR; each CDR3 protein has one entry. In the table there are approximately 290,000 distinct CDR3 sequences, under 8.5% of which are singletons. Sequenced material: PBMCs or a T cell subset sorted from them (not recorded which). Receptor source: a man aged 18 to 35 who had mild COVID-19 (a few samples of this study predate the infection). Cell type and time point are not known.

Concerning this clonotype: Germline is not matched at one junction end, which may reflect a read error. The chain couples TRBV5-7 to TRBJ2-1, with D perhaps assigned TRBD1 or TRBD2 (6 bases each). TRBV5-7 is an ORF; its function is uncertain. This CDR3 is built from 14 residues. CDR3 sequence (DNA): TGTGCCATCAGCCCCGGGGGCCGCCACAATGAGCAGTTCTTC. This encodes CAISPGGRHNEQFF.

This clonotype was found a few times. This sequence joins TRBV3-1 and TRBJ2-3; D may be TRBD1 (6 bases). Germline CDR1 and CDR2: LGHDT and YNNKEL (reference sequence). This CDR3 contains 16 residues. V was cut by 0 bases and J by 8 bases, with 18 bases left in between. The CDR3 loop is CASSQDVASRGGTQYF. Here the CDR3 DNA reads TGTGCCAGCAGCCAAGATGTGGCTAGCCGAGGGGGTACGCAGTATTTT.

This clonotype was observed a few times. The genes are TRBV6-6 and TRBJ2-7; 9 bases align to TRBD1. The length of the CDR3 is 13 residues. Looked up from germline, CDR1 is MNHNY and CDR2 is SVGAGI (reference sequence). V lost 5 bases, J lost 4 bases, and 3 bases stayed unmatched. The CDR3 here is CASSGTGTYEQYV. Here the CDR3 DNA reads TGTGCCAGCAGTGGGACAGGGACTTACGAGCAGTACGTC.

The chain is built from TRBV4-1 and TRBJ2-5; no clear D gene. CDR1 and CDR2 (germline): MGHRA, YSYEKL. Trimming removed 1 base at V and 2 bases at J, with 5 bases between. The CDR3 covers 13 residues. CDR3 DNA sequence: TGCGCCAGCAGCCAAGTAGAACAAGAGACCCAGTACTTC. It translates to CASSQVEQETQYF.

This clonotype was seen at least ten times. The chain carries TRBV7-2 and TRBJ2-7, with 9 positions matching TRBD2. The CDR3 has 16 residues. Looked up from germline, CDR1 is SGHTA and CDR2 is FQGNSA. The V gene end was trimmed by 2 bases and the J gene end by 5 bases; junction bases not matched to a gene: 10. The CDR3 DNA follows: TGTGCCAGCAGCTTAAGTCTAGCGGGGCCAGCAGACGAGCAGTACTTC. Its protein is CASSLSLAGPADEQYF.

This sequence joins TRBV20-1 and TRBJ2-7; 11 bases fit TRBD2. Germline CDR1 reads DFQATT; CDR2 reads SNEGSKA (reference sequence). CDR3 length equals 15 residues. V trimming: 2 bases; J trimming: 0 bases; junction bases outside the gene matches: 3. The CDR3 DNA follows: TGCAGTGCTAGATCCGGGACTAGCGGCTCCTACGAGCAGTACTTC. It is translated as CSARSGTSGSYEQYF.

The CDR3 protein is CASRRRLAGGSTDTQYF. CDR3 DNA sequence: TGTGCCAGCAGGCGGAGACTAGCGGGGGGCTCCACAGATACGCAGTATTTT. This chain connects TRBV6-2 or TRBV6-3 to TRBJ2-3; the match to TRBD2 covers 13 bases. Germline V gene data show CDR1 as MNHEY and CDR2 as SVGEGT. The CDR3 loop spans 17 amino acids. V lost 6 bases and J lost 2; bases outside the gene matches: 8.

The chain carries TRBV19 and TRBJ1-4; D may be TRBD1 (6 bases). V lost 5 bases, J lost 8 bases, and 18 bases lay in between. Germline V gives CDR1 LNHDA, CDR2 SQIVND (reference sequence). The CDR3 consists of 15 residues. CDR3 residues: CASSDFARGLEKLFF. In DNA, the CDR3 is TGTGCCAGTAGTGACTTTGCCAGGGGTTTGGAAAAACTGTTTTTT.

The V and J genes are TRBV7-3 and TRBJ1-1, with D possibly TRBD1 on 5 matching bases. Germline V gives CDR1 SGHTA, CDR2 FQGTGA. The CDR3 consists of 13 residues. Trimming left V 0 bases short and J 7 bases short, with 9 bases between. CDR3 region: CASSLTPGNEAFF. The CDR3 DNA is TGTGCCAGCAGCTTAACCCCAGGGAATGAAGCTTTCTTT.

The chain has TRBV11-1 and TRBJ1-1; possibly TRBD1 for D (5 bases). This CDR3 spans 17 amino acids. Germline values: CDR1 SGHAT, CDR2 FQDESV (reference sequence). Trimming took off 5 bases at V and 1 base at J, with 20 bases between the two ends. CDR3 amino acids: CASSATPWGVKNTEAFF. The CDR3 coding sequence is TGTGCCAGCAGCGCGACACCTTGGGGGGTTAAGAACACTGAAGCTTTCTTT.

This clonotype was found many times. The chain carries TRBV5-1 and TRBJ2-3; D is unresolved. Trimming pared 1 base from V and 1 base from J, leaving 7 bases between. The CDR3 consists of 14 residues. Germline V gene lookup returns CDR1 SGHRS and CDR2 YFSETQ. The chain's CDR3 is CASSLRVGTDTQYF. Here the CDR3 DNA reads TGCGCCAGCAGCTTGAGGGTTGGCACAGATACGCAGTATTTT.

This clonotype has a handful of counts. This CDR3 reads CASSQRADSGNTIYF. CDR3 coding DNA: TGTGCCAGCAGCCAACGGGCAGACTCTGGAAACACCATATATTTT. The chain couples TRBV3-1 to TRBJ1-3; D not resolved. V lost 2 bases to trimming and J lost 0 bases, with 8 bases between them. The CDR3 extends over 15 amino acids. Germline V lookup: CDR1 LGHDT, CDR2 YNNKEL (reference sequence). Looking up the rest from reference TRBV3-1 and TRBJ1-3 gives the full variable domain: DTAVSQTPKYLVTQMGNDKSIKCEQNLGHDTMYWYKQDSKKFLKIMFSYNNKELIINETVPNRFSPKSPDKAHLNLHINSLELGDSAVYFCASSQRADSGNTIYFGEGSWLTVV.

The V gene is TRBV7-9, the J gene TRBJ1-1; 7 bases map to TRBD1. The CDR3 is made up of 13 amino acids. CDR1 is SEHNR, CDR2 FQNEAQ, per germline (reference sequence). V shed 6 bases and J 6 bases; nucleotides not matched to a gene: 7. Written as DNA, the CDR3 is TGTGCCAGCAGTTCCCCGACAGGGTCTGAAGCTTTCTTT. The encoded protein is CASSSPTGSEAFF.

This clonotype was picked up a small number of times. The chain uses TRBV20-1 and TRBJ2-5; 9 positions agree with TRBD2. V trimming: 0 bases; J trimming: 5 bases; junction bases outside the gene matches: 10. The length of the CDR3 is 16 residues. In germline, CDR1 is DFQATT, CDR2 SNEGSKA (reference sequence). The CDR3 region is CSARDRGGGADETQYF. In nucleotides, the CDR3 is TGCAGTGCTAGAGATCGGGGCGGGGGGGCCGATGAGACCCAGTACTTC.

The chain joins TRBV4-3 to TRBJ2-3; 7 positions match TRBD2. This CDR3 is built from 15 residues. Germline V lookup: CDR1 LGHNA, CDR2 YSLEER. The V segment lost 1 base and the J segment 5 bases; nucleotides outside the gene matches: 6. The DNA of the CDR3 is TGCGCCAGCAGCCAAGGTTGGGGGGAGGGAGATACGCAGTATTTT. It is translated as CASSQGWGEGDTQYF.

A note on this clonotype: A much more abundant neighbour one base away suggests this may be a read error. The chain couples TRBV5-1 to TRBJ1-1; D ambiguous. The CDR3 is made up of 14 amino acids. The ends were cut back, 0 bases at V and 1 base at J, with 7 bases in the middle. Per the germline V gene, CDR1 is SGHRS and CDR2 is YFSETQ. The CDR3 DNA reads TGCGCCAGCAGCTTGGAACAGACGAACACTGAAGCTTTCTTT. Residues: CASSLEQTNTEAFF.

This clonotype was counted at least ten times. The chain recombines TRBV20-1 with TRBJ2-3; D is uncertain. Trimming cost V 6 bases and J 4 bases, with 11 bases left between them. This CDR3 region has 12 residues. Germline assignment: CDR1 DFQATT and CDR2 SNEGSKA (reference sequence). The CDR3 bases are TGCAGTGCCGCATCCGGTTCAGATACGCAGTATTTT. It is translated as CSAASGSDTQYF.

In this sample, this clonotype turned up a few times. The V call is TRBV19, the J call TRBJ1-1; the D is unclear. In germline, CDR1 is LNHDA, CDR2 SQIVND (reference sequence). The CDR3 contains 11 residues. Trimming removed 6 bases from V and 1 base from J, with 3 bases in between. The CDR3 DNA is TGTGCCAGTAGACAGAACACTGAAGCTTTCTTT. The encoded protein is CASRQNTEAFF.

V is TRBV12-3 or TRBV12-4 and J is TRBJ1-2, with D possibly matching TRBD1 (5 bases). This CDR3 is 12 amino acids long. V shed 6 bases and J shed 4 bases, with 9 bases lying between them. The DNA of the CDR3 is TGTGCCAGCAGGACAGCGGCCTATGGCTACACCTTC. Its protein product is CASRTAAYGYTF.

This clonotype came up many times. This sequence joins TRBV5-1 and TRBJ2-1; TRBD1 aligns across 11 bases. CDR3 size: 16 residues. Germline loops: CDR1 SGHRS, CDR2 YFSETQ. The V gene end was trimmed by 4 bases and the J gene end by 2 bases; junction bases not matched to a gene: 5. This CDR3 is CASSPGTGGTYNEQFF. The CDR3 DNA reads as TGCGCCAGCAGCCCCGGGACAGGGGGGACCTACAATGAGCAGTTCTTC.

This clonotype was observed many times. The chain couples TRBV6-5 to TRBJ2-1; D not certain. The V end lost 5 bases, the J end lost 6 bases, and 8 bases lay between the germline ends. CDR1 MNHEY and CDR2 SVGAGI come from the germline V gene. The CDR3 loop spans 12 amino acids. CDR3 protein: CASSQDGNEQFF. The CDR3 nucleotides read TGTGCCAGCAGTCAGGACGGCAATGAGCAGTTCTTC.

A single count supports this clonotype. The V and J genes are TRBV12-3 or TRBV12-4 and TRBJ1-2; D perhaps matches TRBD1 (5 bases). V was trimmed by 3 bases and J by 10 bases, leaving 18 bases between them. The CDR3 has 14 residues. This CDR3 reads CASSFLSGITYYTF. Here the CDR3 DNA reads TGTGCCAGCAGTTTTCTATCAGGGATCACGTACTACACCTTC.

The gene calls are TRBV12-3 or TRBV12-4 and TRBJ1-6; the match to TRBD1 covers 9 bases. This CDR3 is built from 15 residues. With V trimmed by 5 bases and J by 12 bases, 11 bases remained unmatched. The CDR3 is CASSTRDRVGEPLHF. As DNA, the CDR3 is TGTGCCAGCAGTACCCGGGACAGGGTCGGCGAACCCCTCCACTTT.

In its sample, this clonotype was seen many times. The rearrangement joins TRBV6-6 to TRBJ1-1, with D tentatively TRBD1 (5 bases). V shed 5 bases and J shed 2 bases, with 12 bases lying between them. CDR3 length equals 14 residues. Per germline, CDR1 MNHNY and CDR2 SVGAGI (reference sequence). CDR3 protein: CASSLSTANTEAFF. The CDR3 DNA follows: TGTGCCAGCAGTCTCTCGACAGCAAACACTGAAGCTTTCTTT.

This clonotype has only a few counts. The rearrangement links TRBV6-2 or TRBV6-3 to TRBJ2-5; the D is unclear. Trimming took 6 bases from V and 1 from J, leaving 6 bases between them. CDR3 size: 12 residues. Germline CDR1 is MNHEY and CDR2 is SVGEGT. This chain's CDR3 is CASSQSQETQYF. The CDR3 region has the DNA TGTGCCAGCAGCCAGAGCCAAGAGACCCAGTACTTC.

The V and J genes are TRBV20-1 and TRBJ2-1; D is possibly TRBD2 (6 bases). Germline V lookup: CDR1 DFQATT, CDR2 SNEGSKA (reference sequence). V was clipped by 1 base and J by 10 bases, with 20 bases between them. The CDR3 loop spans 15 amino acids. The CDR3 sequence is CSARAEGRLAYEQFF. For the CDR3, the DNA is TGCAGTGCTAGAGCGGAGGGCAGGCTTGCCTACGAGCAGTTCTTC.

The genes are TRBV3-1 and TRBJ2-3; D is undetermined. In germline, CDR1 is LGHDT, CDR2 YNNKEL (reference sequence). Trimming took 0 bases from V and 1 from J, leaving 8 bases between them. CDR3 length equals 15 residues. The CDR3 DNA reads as TGTGCCAGCAGCCAAGATCTAGTACGCACAGATACGCAGTATTTT. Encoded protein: CASSQDLVRTDTQYF.

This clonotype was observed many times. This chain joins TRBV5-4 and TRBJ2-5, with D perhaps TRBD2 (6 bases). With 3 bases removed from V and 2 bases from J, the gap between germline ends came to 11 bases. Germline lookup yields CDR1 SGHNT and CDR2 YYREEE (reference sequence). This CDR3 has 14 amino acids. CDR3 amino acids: CASSSSTRQETQYF. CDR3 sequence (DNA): TGTGCCAGCAGCTCCTCGACTAGGCAAGAGACCCAGTACTTC.

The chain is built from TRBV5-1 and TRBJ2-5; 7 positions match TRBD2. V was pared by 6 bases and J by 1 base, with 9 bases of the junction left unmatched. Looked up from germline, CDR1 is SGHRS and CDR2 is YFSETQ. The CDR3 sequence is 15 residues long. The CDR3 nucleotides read TGCGCCAGCATTAGGAACACGGGGGGCCAAGAGACCCAGTACTTC. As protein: CASIRNTGGQETQYF. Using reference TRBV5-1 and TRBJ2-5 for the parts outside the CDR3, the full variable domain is KAGVTQTPRYLIKTRGQQVTLSCSPISGHRSVSWYQQTPGQGLQFLFEYFSETQRNKGNFPGRFSGRQFSNSRSEMNVSTLELGDSALYLCASIRNTGGQETQYFGPGTRLLVL.